This T cell receptor (beta chain) was documented in a study of regulatory T cells in long-lasting Graves disease. V gave up 0 bases and J gave up 6 bases; unmatched junction bases: 13. Germline loops: CDR1 SGHRS, CDR2 YFSETQ. This CDR3 region has 19 residues. CDR3 regions were amplified by Arm-PCR using iRepertoire HTBI primers to build TCR beta libraries. TCRdb ran MiXCR on the multiplex PCR reads and lists one entry per CDR3 protein. The sample shows fewer than 450,000 distinct CDR3 sequences, 15% of them seen only once. The time point here: newly diagnosed GD, antithyroid drugs for less than 3 months. The TCR library used RNA extracted from PBMCs. This same sample was also part of a study on T cells in Graves' hyperthyroidism and ophthalmopathy. That paper adds: Reasons for excluding patients were uncontrolled infection, other autoimmune disease, pregnancy or lactation. Researchers report that a 13 V-J model separated ophthalmopathy from stable hyperthyroidism.

The rearrangement uses TRBV5-1 and TRBJ2-1; 12 nucleotides match TRBD2. The sequence came from a woman aged 40 to 55 with Graves disease. The input for sequencing was peripheral blood mononuclear cells (PBMCs), taken at new diagnosis, from a patient treated with antithyroid drugs. CDR3 coding DNA: TGCGCCAGCAGCTTGGGAGGGAGGACTAGCGGGGCCAAGGGCAATGAGCAGTTCTTC. As protein: CASSLGGRTSGAKGNEQFF.